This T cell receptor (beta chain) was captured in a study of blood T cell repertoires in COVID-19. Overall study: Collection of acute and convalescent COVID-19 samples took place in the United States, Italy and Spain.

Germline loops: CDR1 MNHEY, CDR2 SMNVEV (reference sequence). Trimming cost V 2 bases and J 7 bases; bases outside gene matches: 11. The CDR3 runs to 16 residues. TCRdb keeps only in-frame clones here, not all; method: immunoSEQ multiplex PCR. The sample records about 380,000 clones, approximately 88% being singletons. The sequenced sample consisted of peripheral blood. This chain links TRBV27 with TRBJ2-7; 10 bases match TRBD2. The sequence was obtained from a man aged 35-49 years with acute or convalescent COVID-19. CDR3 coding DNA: TGTGCCAGCAGTTTAGCTAGCGGGAGACCGGTGGGGGAGCAGTACTTC. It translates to CASSLASGRPVGEQYF.